This T cell receptor beta chain appears in the sequencing data of a study of blood T cell repertoires in COVID-19. On the study more broadly: PBMCs, B-cell-depleted T cells, or T cells were the source of the cDNA or gDNA that made up the material.

CDR1 and CDR2 from the germline V gene are LGHNA and YSLEER. The trim removed 4 bases at V and 2 bases at J, leaving 5 bases unmatched. The CDR3 contains 15 residues. Assay: immunoSEQ multiplex PCR; the TCRdb copy retains only in-frame clones and omits some. The sample lists approximately 96,000 clones; 81% were seen once. The sample taken for sequencing was peripheral blood. The receptor was isolated from a woman at least 80 years old with acute or convalescent COVID-19. The rearrangement joins TRBV4-3 to TRBJ2-5; 9 nucleotides align to TRBD1. CDR3 in DNA: TGCGCCAGCAGCCGATCCGGACAGGGGCAAGAGACCCAGTACTTC. Amino acid sequence: CASSRSGQGQETQYF.